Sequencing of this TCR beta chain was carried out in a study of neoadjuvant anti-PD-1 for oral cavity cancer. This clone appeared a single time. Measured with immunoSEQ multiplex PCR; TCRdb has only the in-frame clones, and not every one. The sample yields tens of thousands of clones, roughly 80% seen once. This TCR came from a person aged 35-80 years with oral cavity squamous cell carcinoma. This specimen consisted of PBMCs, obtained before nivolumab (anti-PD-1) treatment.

CDR3 region: CSGGDREETQYF. CDR3 nucleotides: TGCAGCGGCGGGGACAGGGAAGAGACCCAGTACTTC. The chain combines TRBV29-1 with TRBJ2-5, with 9 bases that match TRBD1. Germline lookup yields CDR1 SQVTM and CDR2 ANQGSEA. This CDR3 contains 12 residues. V lost 7 bases, J lost 3 bases, and 3 bases stayed unmatched.